This TCR beta chain was captured in a study of CD8+ T cells in alopecia areata. Sequencing templates came from extracted RNA that was reverse transcribed into cDNA. Profiled with immunoSEQ multiplex PCR; TCRdb holds only in-frame clones, not every one. The sample has 150,000 to 200,000 clones; around three fifths are singletons. Trimming left V 4 bases short and J 5 bases short, with 14 bases between. The germline V gene encodes CDR1 GTSNPN and CDR2 SVGIG (reference sequence). The CDR3 contains 13 residues. This sequence originates from a human donor with alopecia areata. Sample: CD4+ T cells sorted from blood, taken at week 0. The chain links TRBV30 to TRBJ1-2; no firm D call. The CDR3 nucleotides are TGTGCCTGGACCCGGGAGCCTGTATATGGCTACACCTTC. It codes for CAWTREPVYGYTF.